This T cell receptor (beta chain) was documented in a study of neurological immune-mediated disorders. Broader study findings: Private repertoires in all groups were suggested, as expanded clones shared no CDR3 amino acid sequences across subjects.

This CDR3 contains 13 residues. V lost 4 bases, J lost 4 bases, and 0 bases stayed unmatched. Germline assignment: CDR1 MNHNS and CDR2 SASEGT. TCRdb reanalysed the 5' RACE reads using MiXCR and keeps one entry per CDR3 protein. Of some 48,000 distinct CDR3 sequences listed, under 13% are singletons. PBMCs stored at -80 C, numbering 2 million, were the origin of the unsorted libraries. This clonotype has at least ten counts. Its antigen is as yet unknown. Sequenced: PBMCs. The TCR sequence derives from a woman aged 40 to 49 with HTLV-1-associated myelopathy (HAM/TSP). J is TRBJ2-3 and V is TRBV6-1; TRBD2 aligns across 9 bases. DNA for the CDR3: TGTGCCAGCAGTGGGACTAGCGCAGATACGCAGTATTTT. It codes for CASSGTSADTQYF.